The present T cell receptor (beta chain) was sequenced within a study of blood T cell repertoires in COVID-19. The wider study: Sources were T cells, B-cell-depleted T cells, or PBMCs; the material itself was cDNA or gDNA.

Germline CDR1 and CDR2: MGHRA and YSYEKL. This CDR3 has 16 residues. J lost 8 bases, V lost 0 bases, and 9 bases had no gene match. TCRdb keeps only in-frame clones here, not all; method: immunoSEQ multiplex PCR. The repertoire has about 98,000 clones, approximately 82% of them found once; the top ten carry approximately 11%. The receptor's source is a man aged 65-85 years with active or convalescent COVID-19. The chain links TRBV4-1 to TRBJ2-1; 8 bases fit TRBD1. The specimen was peripheral blood. The DNA for the CDR3 is TGCGCCAGCAGCCAAGAGGCCCTGGGACAGGAATATGAGCAGTTCTTC. It is translated as CASSQEALGQEYEQFF.